The 30 T cell receptor beta chains below were found in one sample sequenced in a study of T cells in Graves' hyperthyroidism and ophthalmopathy. RNA transcripts gave rise to amplified TCR beta CDR3 regions. HTBI primers drove first-round RT-PCR of the TCR CDR3. TCRdb independently ran MiXCR on the multiplex PCR reads; one entry per CDR3 protein. The profile shows about 690,000 distinct CDR3 sequences, 15% to 20% of them singletons. Specimen: blood. The receptors were sampled from a man in his forties or fifties with Graves' hyperthyroidism.

Many counts were recorded for this clonotype. The V and J genes are TRBV20-1 and TRBJ1-1; a possible D gene is TRBD1 (5 bases). Per germline, CDR1 DFQATT and CDR2 SNEGSKA (reference sequence). V dropped 4 bases and J dropped 1 base, with 10 bases sitting between them. CDR3 length: 13 residues. CDR3 bases: TGCAGTGCTAAGACAGCTGGGAACACTGAAGCTTTCTTT. It yields the protein CSAKTAGNTEAFF.

The rearrangement uses TRBV30 and TRBJ2-1; D is unclear. Germline V gene sequence: CDR1 GTSNPN, CDR2 SVGIG (reference sequence). Trimming removed 1 base from V and 8 bases from J, with 6 bases in between. This CDR3 is 11 amino acids long. Here the CDR3 reads CAWSDSDEQFF. The CDR3 DNA sequence: TGTGCCTGGAGTGACTCCGATGAGCAGTTCTTC. Looking up the rest from reference TRBV30 and TRBJ2-1 gives the full variable domain: SQTIHQWPATLVQPVGSPLSLECTVEGTSNPNLYWYRQAAGRGLQLLFYSVGIGQISSEVPQNLSASRPQDRQFILSSKKLLLSDSGFYLCAWSDSDEQFFGPGTRLTVL.

This clonotype was found many times. The chain carries TRBV7-2 and TRBJ1-1; 8 bases align to TRBD1. This CDR3 spans 15 amino acids. The germline V gene encodes CDR1 SGHTA and CDR2 FQGNSA. Unmatched junction bases numbered 6, after V lost 5 bases and J lost 1 base. The CDR3 loop is CASSPDRVRNTEAFF. The CDR3 DNA reads as TGTGCCAGCAGCCCGGACAGGGTGAGGAACACTGAAGCTTTCTTT.

The rearrangement joins TRBV28 to TRBJ1-2; 7 nucleotides align to TRBD1. With V trimmed by 4 bases and J by 3 bases, 8 bases remained unmatched. Germline V gives CDR1 MDHEN, CDR2 SYDVKM. The CDR3 is 15 amino acids. CDR3: CASSSTSGGYYGYTF. The CDR3 nucleotides are TGTGCCAGCAGTTCAACCTCAGGGGGGTACTATGGCTACACCTTC.

This clonotype was observed at least ten times. The rearrangement links TRBV19 to TRBJ2-2, with 7 positions matching TRBD1. This CDR3 spans 15 amino acids. Germline values: CDR1 LNHDA, CDR2 SQIVND (reference sequence). Trimming cost V 1 base and J 4 bases; bases outside gene matches: 3. The CDR3 protein is CASSIGQGRTGELFF. The CDR3 coding sequence is TGTGCCAGTAGTATAGGACAGGGACGCACCGGGGAGCTGTTTTTT.

This clonotype was seen ten or more times. The chain recombines TRBV27 with TRBJ2-7, with 9 nucleotides matching TRBD1. This CDR3 is 12 amino acids long. Looked up from germline, CDR1 is MNHEY and CDR2 is SMNVEV (reference sequence). J gave up 6 bases and V 8 bases, and 5 bases lay outside the gene matches. The CDR3 bases are TGTGCCAGCCGGACAGGGGAGAGCGAGCAGTACTTC. Protein product: CASRTGESEQYF.

This clonotype has just one count. This sequence may be a read error, since a much larger clone differs from it by one base. V is TRBV7-9 and J is TRBJ2-7; D perhaps matches TRBD1 (5 bases). Trimming took off 5 bases at V and 7 bases at J, with 21 bases between the two ends. The CDR3 covers 15 residues. The germline CDR1 and CDR2 sequences are SEHNR and FQNEAQ (reference sequence). The CDR3 sequence is CASSIGSLSRGEQYF. The DNA for the CDR3 is TGTGCCAGCAGCATAGGCTCCCTCTCAAGGGGAGAGCAGTACTTC.

This clonotype was seen at least ten times. V is TRBV11-2 and J is TRBJ1-6; 10 bases line up with TRBD1. The CDR3 is made up of 14 amino acids. CDR1 is SGHAT, CDR2 FQNNGV, per germline. V shed 5 bases and J 10 bases; nucleotides not matched to a gene: 5. CDR3 nucleotides: TGTGCCAGCAGCATCCGGGACAGGGGATCACCCCTCCACTTT. This gives the protein CASSIRDRGSPLHF.

This clonotype was recorded at least ten times. The chain recombines TRBV6-1 with TRBJ2-3; D ambiguous. This CDR3 has 13 amino acids. V lost 5 bases to trimming and J lost 3 bases, with 9 bases between them. Germline CDR1 and CDR2: MNHNS and SASEGT. CDR3 sequence reads: CASSYTWTDTQYF. DNA for the CDR3: TGTGCCAGCAGTTATACCTGGACAGATACGCAGTATTTT.

Points on this clonotype: Mismatch with germline at one junction end may stem from a read error. This sequence joins TRBV5-4 and TRBJ2-1; 8 nucleotides agree with TRBD1. This CDR3 is built from 18 residues. CDR1 is SGHNT and CDR2 is YYREEE in the germline V gene (reference sequence). This chain's CDR3 is CASSLGTGPLSSYNEQSF. The CDR3 DNA follows: TGTGCCAGCAGCCTCGGGACAGGACCTCTGAGCTCCTACAATGAGCAGTCCTTC.

This clonotype was counted many times. The CDR3 nucleotides are TGTGCCAGCATGATCTGGGCGGGAACGAACACCGGGGAGCTGTTTTTT. This translates into CASMIWAGTNTGELFF. The chain recombines TRBV6-1 with TRBJ2-2; D is possibly TRBD2 (6 bases). This CDR3 is 16 amino acids long. The V end was cut by 7 bases, the J end by 0 bases, with 15 bases between. The germline gives CDR1 MNHNS, CDR2 SASEGT.

This clonotype was counted only a few times. The V gene is TRBV7-9, the J gene TRBJ1-3, with TRBD1 identical over 11 bases. CDR1 is SEHNR and CDR2 is FQNEAQ in the germline V gene (reference sequence). J lost 4 bases, V lost 6 bases, and 8 bases had no gene match. This CDR3 is 16 amino acids long. The DNA of the CDR3 is TGTGCCAGCAGATATACCGGGACAGGGGGAGGAAACACCATATATTTT. Amino acid sequence: CASRYTGTGGGNTIYF.

This clonotype occurred many times. As DNA, the CDR3 is TGTGCCAGCAGCTCATTGCCGAGACAGGCGGATTCACCCCTCCACTTT. Protein product: CASSSLPRQADSPLHF. J is TRBJ1-6 and V is TRBV12-3 or TRBV12-4; D is possibly TRBD1 (6 bases). V was cut by 6 bases and J by 8 bases, with 20 bases left in between. The CDR3 runs 16 residues.

The chain employs TRBV7-8 and TRBJ2-1; D is uncertain. Trimming took off 2 bases at V and 2 bases at J, with 16 bases between the two ends. Germline CDR1 and CDR2: SGHVS and FQNEAQ. The CDR3 spans 17 residues. The CDR3 here is CASSLWRTELAYNEQFF. The CDR3 nucleotides are TGTGCCAGCAGCTTATGGCGCACAGAATTAGCCTACAATGAGCAGTTCTTC.

The chain combines TRBV30 with TRBJ1-1, with no clear D. Trimming cost V 3 bases and J 1 base, with 9 bases left between them. The CDR3 length is 13 residues. Germline CDR1 reads GTSNPN; CDR2 reads SVGIG (reference sequence). CDR3: CAWSRDWNTEAFF. CDR3 coding DNA: TGTGCCTGGAGCCGAGACTGGAACACTGAAGCTTTCTTT.

This clonotype was seen repeatedly, ten times or more. The chain links TRBV24-1 to TRBJ1-5, with 8 bases lining up with TRBD1. Trimming at V came to 5 bases and at J to 6 bases, leaving 5 bases not matched to a gene. This CDR3 is built from 14 residues. CDR1 is KGHDR and CDR2 is SFDVKD in the germline V gene. The CDR3 sequence: CATSADRVGQPQHF. The CDR3, as DNA: TGTGCCACCAGTGCGGACAGGGTGGGTCAGCCCCAGCATTTT.

This clonotype was seen many times. The rearrangement links TRBV11-2 to TRBJ2-7; the D gene is possibly TRBD1 (5 bases). The V and J ends lost 3 bases and 1 base respectively, with 13 bases between them. CDR3 size: 15 residues. From germline, CDR1 is SGHAT and CDR2 FQNNGV. In DNA, the CDR3 is TGTGCCAGCAGCTTTTATGTAGGGGCGTCCTACGAGCAGTACTTC. Its translation is CASSFYVGASYEQYF.

This rearrangement joins TRBV18 to TRBJ1-2; TRBD1 matches at 8 bases. This CDR3 has 15 residues. The J segment lost 2 bases and the V segment lost 4 bases, leaving 6 bases of the junction unmatched. The V gene's germline CDR1 is KGHSH and CDR2 LQKENI. CDR3 sequence reads: CASSLGQENNYGYTF. The DNA of the CDR3 is TGTGCCAGCTCACTGGGACAGGAGAACAACTATGGCTACACCTTC.

This clonotype occurred many times. V usage is TRBV11-2 and J usage is TRBJ2-1; 9 positions agree with TRBD2. V was clipped by 0 bases and J by 4 bases; unmatched bases: 4. Germline loops: CDR1 SGHAT, CDR2 FQNNGV. This CDR3 is built from 16 residues. CDR3 loop: CASSLERTSAYNEQFF. Here the CDR3 DNA reads TGTGCCAGCAGCTTAGAAAGGACTAGCGCATACAATGAGCAGTTCTTC.

With respect to this clonotype: This sequence may be a read error, since a much larger clone differs from it by one base. The conserved phenylalanine or tryptophan normally closing the CDR3 is absent here, so this likely arose from a read error. The gene calls are TRBV20-1 and TRBJ2-7; 10 bases line up with TRBD2. The length of the CDR3 is 16 residues. Trimming removed 2 bases from V and 2 bases from J; junction bases left unmatched: 9. Looked up from germline, CDR1 is DFQATT and CDR2 is SNEGSKA (reference sequence). CDR3 region: CSARRAGGETTYEQYL. For the CDR3, the DNA is TGCAGTGCTAGACGAGCGGGAGGGGAGACGACCTACGAGCAGTACCTC.

The sample holds many counts of this clonotype. The rearrangement joins TRBV20-1 to TRBJ2-2; 9 bases map to TRBD2. Per the germline V gene, CDR1 is DFQATT and CDR2 is SNEGSKA (reference sequence). The CDR3 is 14 amino acids. J lost 5 bases, V lost 6 bases, and 7 bases had no gene match. The CDR3 reads CSAISGRWTGELFF. The CDR3 nucleotides read TGCAGTGCCATTAGCGGGAGATGGACCGGGGAGCTGTTTTTT.

J is TRBJ1-2 and V is TRBV30; D remains unclear. Germline V CDR1 and CDR2: GTSNPN, SVGIG (reference sequence). The CDR3 runs 13 residues. The ends were cut back, 8 bases at V and 2 bases at J, with 15 bases in the middle. CDR3 coding DNA: TGTGCCGGTATGGACGGCGTAAACTATGGCTACACCTTC. Translated, it gives CAGMDGVNYGYTF.

The chain has TRBV6-2 or TRBV6-3 and TRBJ2-2, with D possibly TRBD2 on 5 matching bases. V lost 7 bases, J lost 5 bases, and 14 bases lay in between. The CDR3 has 14 residues. Germline V gives CDR1 MNHEY, CDR2 SVGEGT. The CDR3 bases are TGTGCCAGCATCGGCGGGCGTCTTACCGGGGAGCTGTTTTTT. Translation: CASIGGRLTGELFF.

The chain has TRBV7-6 and TRBJ1-1; perhaps TRBD1 as D (6 bases). Deletions cut 5 bases from V and 0 bases from J, with 13 bases between. This CDR3 spans 15 amino acids. The germline V gene encodes CDR1 SGHVS and CDR2 FNYEAQ. CDR3 sequence: CASSPGHHMNTEAFF. CDR3 sequence (DNA): TGTGCCAGCAGCCCGGGACATCACATGAACACTGAAGCTTTCTTT.

The table lists this clonotype with a few counts. The chain joins TRBV9 to TRBJ2-3; a weak D match, TRBD2 (6 bases). Germline CDR1 reads SGDLS; CDR2 reads YYNGEE. This CDR3 comprises 14 residues. The ends were cut back, 4 bases at V and 4 bases at J, with 13 bases in the middle. CDR3 in DNA: TGTGCCAGCAGCCAAGCGGGCGGCTCAGATACGCAGTATTTT. Its protein is CASSQAGGSDTQYF. Variable domain in full (rest from reference TRBV9 and TRBJ2-3): DSGVTQTPKHLITATGQRVTLRCSPRSGDLSVYWYQQSLDQGLQFLIQYYNGEERAKGNILERFSAQQFPDLHSELNLSSLELGDSALYFCASSQAGGSDTQYFGPGTRLTVL.

This sequence joins TRBV7-9 and TRBJ2-3; 7 bases are shared with TRBD2. Germline CDR1 is SEHNR and CDR2 is FQNEAQ (reference sequence). The V segment lost 6 bases and the J segment 7 bases; nucleotides outside the gene matches: 7. The CDR3 is 13 amino acids. The CDR3 DNA reads as TGTGCCAGCAGGACACCGGGACTAAATACGCAGTATTTT. This sequence encodes CASRTPGLNTQYF.

The table lists this clonotype with many counts. This chain uses TRBV6-5 with TRBJ1-1; D gene uncertain. V lost 0 bases and J 7 bases, leaving 6 bases between the germline ends. CDR1 and CDR2 from the germline V gene are MNHEY and SVGAGI. This CDR3 is 12 amino acids long. CDR3 sequence reads: CASSYSDFEAFF. In nucleotides, the CDR3 is TGTGCCAGCAGTTACTCGGACTTTGAAGCTTTCTTT.

This clonotype was counted at least ten times. V gene TRBV24-1 combines with J gene TRBJ2-3; 7 nucleotides agree with TRBD1. Germline V gene lookup returns CDR1 KGHDR and CDR2 SFDVKD. With 3 bases clipped from V and 1 base from J, the junction kept 12 bases outside the gene matches. The length of the CDR3 is 18 residues. CDR3 protein: CATSDTPGQSDRTDTQYF. CDR3 DNA sequence: TGTGCCACCAGTGATACTCCGGGACAGTCGGATCGCACAGATACGCAGTATTTT.

The V call is TRBV18, the J call TRBJ1-5, with D tentatively TRBD1 (6 bases). Between the trimmed V and J ends, which lost 3 bases and 1 base, there was a span of 10 bases. The CDR3 extends over 15 amino acids. Germline V gene lookup returns CDR1 KGHSH and CDR2 LQKENI. CDR3 protein: CASSPEGGSNQPQHF. The CDR3 coding sequence is TGTGCCAGCTCACCGGAGGGGGGAAGCAATCAGCCCCAGCATTTT.

The table lists this clonotype with many counts. DNA of the CDR3: TGTGCCATCAGTGCTGGCGGGAGCCTCTTCAGGTACGAGCAGTACTTC. Its protein product is CAISAGGSLFRYEQYF. V is TRBV10-3 and J is TRBJ2-7; TRBD2 matches at 7 bases. V lost 4 bases, J lost 4 bases, and 13 bases stayed unmatched. This CDR3 comprises 16 residues. The germline V gene has CDR1 ENHRY and CDR2 SYGVKD.